What follows are 10 T cell receptor beta chains derived from one specimen sequenced in a study of post-analysis software for immune sequencing data. General study results and limits: Among about 5 TRBV segments more frequent in patients than controls were TRBV5-6, TRBV5-1 and TRBV20-1.

Carried by the TCR beta cDNA libraries were unique molecular identifiers. From the PCR reads, TCRdb called clonotypes with MiXCR, one entry per CDR3 protein. Among hundreds of thousands of distinct CDR3 sequences listed, roughly 29% were seen once. These receptors lack a known antigen. Sequences were obtained from blood. The source is a girl aged 10 to 17 with multiple sclerosis.

There are a few counts of this clonotype. V usage is TRBV29-1 and J usage is TRBJ2-6; 7 nucleotides align to TRBD2. This CDR3 is built from 17 residues. Germline-derived CDR1 and CDR2 are SQVTM and ANQGSEA. V was clipped by 6 bases and J by 1 base; unmatched bases: 12. CDR3 DNA: TGCAGCGTGGGGGGGGTTCAACAACCTTCTGGGGCCAACGTCCTGACTTTC. Its translation: CSVGGVQQPSGANVLTF.

Note on this clonotype: One end of the junction is discordant with germline, which a read error may explain. This rearrangement joins TRBV27 to TRBJ1-4; D is unclear. The CDR3 is 12 residues long. CDR1 is MNHEY, CDR2 SMNVEV, per germline (reference sequence). The CDR3 loop is CTSRQEAGKLFF. CDR3 nucleotide sequence: TGTACCAGCAGACAAGAGGCTGGAAAACTGTTTTTT.

The chain recombines TRBV20-1 with TRBJ2-6; D is uncertain. V was cut by 0 bases and J by 6 bases, with 3 bases left in between. The CDR3 totals 12 residues. Germline V CDR1 and CDR2: DFQATT, SNEGSKA (reference sequence). CDR3 amino acids: CSARDKANVLTF. For the CDR3, the DNA is TGCAGTGCTAGAGATAAGGCCAACGTCCTGACTTTC.

On this clonotype itself: No conserved phenylalanine or tryptophan is present at the end of the CDR3, so a read error is the likely explanation. The genes are TRBV11-2 and TRBJ2-1; unclear D gene. The CDR3 covers 14 residues. CDR1 is SGHAT and CDR2 is FQNNGV in the germline V gene. The ends were cut back, 2 bases at V and 1 base at J, with 6 bases in the middle. The CDR3 DNA reads as TGTGCCAGCAGCTTAATAGGGTCCTACAATGAGCAGTTCTCC. Protein sequence: CASSLIGSYNEQFS.

V gene TRBV29-1 combines with J gene TRBJ2-7; D possibly uses TRBD1 or TRBD2 (6 bases each). Per the germline V gene, CDR1 is SQVTM and CDR2 is ANQGSEA. V gave up 7 bases and J gave up 1 base, with 14 bases separating them. The CDR3 totals 13 residues. The CDR3 DNA sequence: TGCAGCGCCCAGGAGGGGGTTTCCTACGAGCAGTACTTC. It translates to CSAQEGVSYEQYF.

The rearrangement joins TRBV5-1 to TRBJ1-1; 12 nucleotides match TRBD1. V trimming: 3 bases; J trimming: 8 bases; junction bases outside the gene matches: 11. In germline, CDR1 is SGHRS, CDR2 YFSETQ. This CDR3 contains 16 residues. CDR3 nucleotide sequence: TGCGCCAGCAGCTCCGCCGGGACAGGGGGCGAACGGGAAGCTTTCTTT. Its translation is CASSSAGTGGEREAFF. Using reference TRBV5-1 and TRBJ1-1 for the parts outside the CDR3, the full variable domain is KAGVTQTPRYLIKTRGQQVTLSCSPISGHRSVSWYQQTPGQGLQFLFEYFSETQRNKGNFPGRFSGRQFSNSRSEMNVSTLELGDSALYLCASSSAGTGGEREAFFGQGTRLTVV.

This clonotype was picked up a small number of times. The chain recombines TRBV20-1 with TRBJ1-1; 9 bases are a match to TRBD1. The CDR3 runs 13 residues. Unmatched junction bases numbered 9, after V lost 6 bases and J lost 7 bases. The germline V gene encodes CDR1 DFQATT and CDR2 SNEGSKA (reference sequence). The chain's CDR3 is CSAKGQGVREAFF. As DNA, the CDR3 is TGCAGTGCAAAGGGACAGGGTGTCCGTGAAGCTTTCTTT.

This clonotype was detected only a few times. The chain employs TRBV29-1 and TRBJ2-3; D perhaps matches TRBD2 (5 bases). The V end lost 5 bases, the J end lost 8 bases, and 14 bases lay between the germline ends. Germline CDR1 SQVTM, CDR2 ANQGSEA. The CDR3 is made up of 12 amino acids. The CDR3 loop is CSVTQGRGTQYF. The CDR3 coding sequence is TGCAGCGTTACCCAAGGCCGGGGTACGCAGTATTTT.

The rearrangement joins TRBV5-1 to TRBJ2-1; TRBD1 matches at 9 bases. Per the germline V gene, CDR1 is SGHRS and CDR2 is YFSETQ. V lost 2 bases and J lost 9; bases outside the gene matches: 9. The CDR3 has 15 residues. In nucleotides, the CDR3 is TGCGCCAGCAGCTTTGGCCGACAGGGGGTGGGTGAGCAGTTCTTC. Its translation: CASSFGRQGVGEQFF.

This clonotype was seen a handful of times. The chain employs TRBV28 and TRBJ2-7; 14 bases agree with TRBD2. Losses at the gene ends were 5 bases for V and 4 bases for J; bases not matched to a gene: 7. This CDR3 spans 16 amino acids. Germline values: CDR1 MDHEN, CDR2 SYDVKM. As DNA, the CDR3 is TGTGCCAGCAGTCTCCCGGGACTAGCGGGAGTATACGAGCAGTACTTC. Translating gives CASSLPGLAGVYEQYF.